The present T cell receptor (beta chain) was sequenced within a study of CD8 T cells in ankylosing spondylitis. Quantitative 5'-RACE with molecular barcodes generated TCR beta libraries. TCRdb reanalysed the 5' RACE reads using MiXCR and keeps one entry per CDR3 protein. Here the sample spans about 500,000 distinct CDR3 sequences, about 5.7% being singletons. In this sample, this clonotype turned up many times. Its antigen is still unknown. The germline CDR1 and CDR2 sequences are MNHNS and SASEGT. The CDR3 covers 15 residues. Between the trimmed V and J ends, which lost 6 bases and 2 bases, there was a span of 17 bases. Study-wide results and limits: A TCR beta motif made of about 8 highly homologous variants seemed typical of ankylosing spondylitis blood. Disease-associated clonotypes exhibited CD8+ identity and were relatively infrequent in peripheral blood. Significantly higher representation of disease-linked clones was reported for matched ankylosing spondylitis synovial fluid.

J is TRBJ2-7 and V is TRBV6-1, with D unresolved. The sample comprised blood, either unsorted or a sorted T cell fraction (not recorded which). The TCR sequence derives from a male donor with ankylosing spondylitis. The CDR3 loop reads CASSRLSDGTYEQYF. The CDR3 DNA sequence: TGTGCCAGCAGCCGACTCTCGGACGGAACCTACGAGCAGTACTTC.